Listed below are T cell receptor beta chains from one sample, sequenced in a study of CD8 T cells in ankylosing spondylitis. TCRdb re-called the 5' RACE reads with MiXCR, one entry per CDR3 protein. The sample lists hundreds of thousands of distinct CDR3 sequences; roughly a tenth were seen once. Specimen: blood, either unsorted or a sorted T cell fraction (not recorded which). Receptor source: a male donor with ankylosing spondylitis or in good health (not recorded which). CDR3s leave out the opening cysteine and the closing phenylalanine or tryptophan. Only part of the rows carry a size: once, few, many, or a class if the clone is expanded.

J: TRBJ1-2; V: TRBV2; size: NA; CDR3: LSGDSNYGYT
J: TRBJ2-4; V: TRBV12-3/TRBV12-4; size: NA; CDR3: ASSLNGAENIQY
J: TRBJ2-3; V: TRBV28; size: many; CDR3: ASRRGGGRRSTDTQY
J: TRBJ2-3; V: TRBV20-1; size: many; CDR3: SATEGADTQY
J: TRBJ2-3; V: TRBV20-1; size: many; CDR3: SARETDTQY
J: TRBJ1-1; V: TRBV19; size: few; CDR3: ASKTTATNTEAF
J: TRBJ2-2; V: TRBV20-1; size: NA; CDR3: SFWGPAGGSVGELF
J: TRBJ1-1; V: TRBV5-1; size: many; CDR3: ASSLEGGVEAF
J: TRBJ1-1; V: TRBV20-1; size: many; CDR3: SAREQQKMNTEAF
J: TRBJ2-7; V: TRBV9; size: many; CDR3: ASSAQGVNEQY
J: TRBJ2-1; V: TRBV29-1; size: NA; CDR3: SASSTGANEQF
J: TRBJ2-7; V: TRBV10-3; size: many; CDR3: AISDWDRTYEQY
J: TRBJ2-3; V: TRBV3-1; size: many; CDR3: ASSRLELTDTQY
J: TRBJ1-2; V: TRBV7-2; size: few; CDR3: ASSLWGQGDYGYT
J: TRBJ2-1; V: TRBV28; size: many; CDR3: ASSFTSGGDEQF
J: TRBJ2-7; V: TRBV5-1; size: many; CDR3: ASSSRTGGFNEQY
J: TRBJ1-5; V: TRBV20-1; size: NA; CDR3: SARDYRDTPNYSNQPQH
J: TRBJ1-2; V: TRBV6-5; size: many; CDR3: ASSYRGSTGYT